This T cell receptor (beta chain) was identified during a study of cytomegalovirus exposure and HLA in healthy donors. Use of 60 Vbeta and 13 Jbeta primers characterized the PCR. Assay used: immunoSEQ multiplex PCR; TCRdb lists only in-frame clones, some missing. This sample carries roughly 70,000 clones, over 75% of them seen once, and the ten largest clones take 9.5% to 13%. The V and J ends lost 3 bases and 7 bases respectively, with 19 bases between them. The germline V gene has CDR1 MNHEY and CDR2 SVGAGI. The CDR3 covers 16 residues. The genes are TRBV6-5 and TRBJ2-1; possible D gene TRBD1, 6 bases. Input material: PBMCs. This receptor was obtained from a woman under 40 in good health and CMV-seropositive. The DNA of the CDR3 is TGTGCCAGCAGTTATTCAACCGGGACATTCTCGAATGAGCAGTTCTTC. Protein product: CASSYSTGTFSNEQFF.